The 9 T cell receptor beta chains below come from one sample, sequenced in a study of shared clonotypes between healthy human individuals. Method: immunoSEQ multiplex PCR; TCRdb's copy keeps in-frame clones and lacks some. In the table there are about 100,000 clones, around 71% of which are singletons. The material sequenced was memory CD8+ T cells sorted from blood. Stated subset: CD45RO+ cells pooled with CCR7-negative TemRA cells. Every receptor here comes from a woman aged 25 to 39 in good health.

A single count supports this clone. The genes are TRBV13 and TRBJ1-2; 11 bases are shared with TRBD1. In germline, CDR1 is PRHDT, CDR2 FYEKMQ (reference sequence). The CDR3 is made up of 14 amino acids. Trimming cost V 8 bases and J 0 bases; bases outside gene matches: 2. The CDR3: CASGTGGTNYGYTF. In DNA form, the CDR3 reads TGTGCCAGCGGGACAGGGGGAACTAACTATGGCTACACCTTC.

V and J are TRBV25-1 and TRBJ2-1, with 7 bases fitting TRBD2. V lost 5 bases and J lost 2; bases outside the gene matches: 15. The germline V gene has CDR1 MGHDK and CDR2 SYGVNS. This CDR3 is 18 amino acids long. The CDR3 sequence is CASSSDGGTTYPYNEQFF. CDR3 bases: TGTGCCAGCAGTAGTGATGGGGGGACTACCTACCCCTACAATGAGCAGTTCTTC.

V usage is TRBV6-4 and J usage is TRBJ2-2; D perhaps matches TRBD1 (5 bases). The CDR3 totals 12 residues. CDR1 and CDR2 from the germline V gene are MRHNA and SNTAGT. Trimming pared 6 bases from V and 5 bases from J, leaving 7 bases between. Written as DNA, the CDR3 is TGTGCCAGCAGCCAGGGAACCGGGGAGCTGTTTTTT. Translation: CASSQGTGELFF.

The V and J genes are TRBV6-4 and TRBJ2-1, with 10 bases fitting TRBD2. Germline V gives CDR1 MRHNA, CDR2 SNTAGT. Germline trimming cut 4 bases from V and 4 bases from J; bases unmatched to any gene: 4. This CDR3 region has 15 residues. The chain's CDR3 is CASSASGGGYNEQFF. The CDR3 DNA follows: TGTGCCAGCAGTGCCAGCGGGGGGGGATACAATGAGCAGTTCTTC.

Within the sample, this clone is medium-sized (0.01 to 0.1%). The CDR3 nucleotides are TGTGCCAGCAGCTTACTTAGCGGGAACACCGGGGAGCTGTTTTTT. Its translation: CASSLLSGNTGELFF. The chain combines TRBV7-3 with TRBJ2-2; tentatively, D is TRBD2 (6 bases). V was trimmed by 2 bases and J by 1 base, leaving 8 bases between them. This CDR3 spans 15 amino acids. In germline, CDR1 is SGHTA, CDR2 FQGTGA.

The chain recombines TRBV28 with TRBJ2-7; 7 bases line up with TRBD1. After removal of 7 bases from V and 5 bases from J, the junction contained 11 bases not matched to a gene. This CDR3 contains 14 residues. Looked up from germline, CDR1 is MDHEN and CDR2 is SYDVKM. The CDR3 protein is CASTERGRDDEQYF. The CDR3 DNA reads as TGTGCCAGCACCGAGAGGGGGCGCGACGACGAGCAGTACTTC.

The V call is TRBV4-2, the J call TRBJ1-3; a weak D match, TRBD1 (5 bases). Germline CDR1 is LGHNA and CDR2 is YNFKEQ. Trimming pared 4 bases from V and 2 bases from J, leaving 18 bases between. The CDR3 runs to 17 residues. CDR3 nucleotides: TGTGCCAGCAGCCGCCCAGGGCTCAGGGAAGCTGGAAACACCATATATTTT. Translating it yields CASSRPGLREAGNTIYF.

V is TRBV28 and J is TRBJ2-3; TRBD2 matches 10 bases. The junction had 12 bases not matched to a gene; V was cut back by 6 bases and J by 3 bases. Germline CDR1 and CDR2: MDHEN and SYDVKM. The CDR3 runs 17 residues. DNA of the CDR3: TGTGCCAGCAGGCCACCTTACCTAGCGGGAGTGACAGATACGCAGTATTTT. It specifies CASRPPYLAGVTDTQYF.

The genes are TRBV9 and TRBJ2-1; the D gene is possibly TRBD2 (5 bases). The CDR3 length is 14 residues. Germline V gene data show CDR1 as SGDLS and CDR2 as YYNGEE. The V gene lost 3 bases and the J gene lost 9 bases, with 16 bases spanning the gap. CDR3 sequence reads: CASSAGGREPEQFF. In DNA form, the CDR3 reads TGTGCCAGCAGCGCTGGTGGTCGGGAACCTGAGCAGTTCTTC.